The clone carrying this TCR beta chain was seen many times. Its antigen is as yet unknown. The sample belongs to a study of T-cell reconstitution after alpha-beta-depleted transplantation in children. Unique molecular identifiers featured in how the TCRbeta library was prepared. Each CDR3 protein is one row after TCRdb ran MiXCR on the PCR reads. The sample includes a few hundred thousand distinct CDR3 sequences, almost 8% of them seen just once. General study points: Once a year had passed after transplant, T-cell counts and diversity came mostly from newly produced T cells. Surviving recipient T cells and thymic progenitors produced the high day-60 TCRbeta diversity seen in some patients. Reportedly, roughly two months post-transplant, alpha-beta T cells arose from several hundred expanded graft clones.

This CDR3 is built from 13 residues. In germline, CDR1 is SEHNR, CDR2 FQNEAQ (reference sequence). V was shortened by 3 bases and J by 1 base, with 6 bases between the two germline ends. The receptor's source is a female patient aged 2-9 years who had a stem cell transplant for Fanconi anemia, so the T cells may come from the graft donor. This chain connects TRBV7-9 to TRBJ1-1; D not resolved. Sequenced here: peripheral blood, sampled 360 days after TCRalphabeta/CD19-depleted stem cell transplant. CDR3 sequence reads: CASSFSQNTEAFF. CDR3 sequence (DNA): TGTGCCAGCAGCTTCTCACAGAACACTGAAGCTTTCTTT. Variable domain in full (rest from reference TRBV7-9 and TRBJ1-1): DTGVSQNPRHKITKRGQNVTFRCDPISEHNRLYWYRQTLGQGPEFLTYFQNEAQLEKSRLLSDRFSAERPKGSFSTLEIQRTEQGDSAMYLCASSFSQNTEAFFGQGTRLTVV.